The clone carrying this T cell receptor (beta chain) has more than one count but fewer than ten. Its antigen is not known. This sample is drawn from a study of cytomegalovirus exposure and HLA in healthy donors. Overall study: The study's early data release held 75 million to 95 million unique TCRs from HLA-typed donors.

The study ran its PCR with 60 Vbeta and 13 Jbeta primers. Some clones are missing from TCRdb's copy, which holds only in-frame ones; the method was immunoSEQ multiplex PCR. The profile shows approximately 110,000 clones, around 80% of them singletons. Germline V gene data show CDR1 as MNHEY and CDR2 as SMNVEV (reference sequence). The CDR3 sequence is 14 residues long. The ends lost 5 bases at V and 8 bases at J; junction bases unmatched: 8. Study-wide results and limits: In a later analysis, TCR beta V- and J-gene trimming showed a link to a missense DCLRE1C variant. The authors assumed roughly uniform sequencing depth across donors for presence/absence analyses. Later on, an analysis tied 15,000 to 20,000 TCR beta sequences to HLA alleles at 0.05 false discovery rate.

The chain employs TRBV27 and TRBJ1-2; 10 bases are shared with TRBD1. This clonotype was sampled from a woman aged 40 to 50 in good health and CMV-seronegative. Specimen: PBMCs. The CDR3 DNA reads as TGTGCCAGCAGTCTTCGGGACAGGGGAAGCGGCTACACCTTC. Its protein is CASSLRDRGSGYTF.